Below are 4 T cell receptor beta chains sequenced from a single sample in a study of T cell responses to AZD1222 COVID-19 vaccine. Assay: immunoSEQ multiplex PCR; the TCRdb copy retains only in-frame clones and omits some. The sample lists about 120,000 clones; 80% to 90% were seen once. Sample: peripheral blood, taken on day 0 of AZD1222 vaccination. These receptor sequences come from an adult in good health.

The chain links TRBV3-1 (or the pseudogene TRBV3-2) to TRBJ2-7; 8 positions agree with TRBD2. CDR1 and CDR2 (germline): LGHDT, YNNKEL (reference sequence). After removal of 6 bases from V and 5 bases from J, the junction contained 9 bases not matched to a gene. This CDR3 spans 14 amino acids. The CDR3 region is CASRKVRGADEQYF. The DNA of the CDR3 is TGTGCCAGCAGGAAGGTGCGGGGGGCCGACGAGCAGTACTTC.

J is TRBJ1-1 and V is TRBV7-9; D possibly corresponds to TRBD1 (5 bases). Germline assignment: CDR1 SEHNR and CDR2 FQNEAQ (reference sequence). The CDR3 is made up of 14 amino acids. The germline V and J ends were trimmed by 5 bases and 2 bases, with 12 bases remaining between them. The CDR3 nucleotides are TGTGCCAGCAGCCAGACAGAAGTTAACACTGAAGCTTTCTTT. Translated: CASSQTEVNTEAFF. Full variable domain (outside the CDR3, taken from reference TRBV7-9 and TRBJ1-1): DTGVSQNPRHKITKRGQNVTFRCDPISEHNRLYWYRQTLGQGPEFLTYFQNEAQLEKSRLLSDRFSAERPKGSFSTLEIQRTEQGDSAMYLCASSQTEVNTEAFFGQGTRLTVV.

This clone occurred many times. This chain connects TRBV6-4 to TRBJ1-2, with 7 bases that match TRBD1. The V and J ends lost 2 bases and 6 bases, in that order; junction bases with no gene match: 9. There are 15 residues in the CDR3. Germline CDR1 is MRHNA and CDR2 is SNTAGT. The CDR3 bases are TGTGCCAGCAGTGACGCAGAGGACAGGCCCCATGGCTACACCTTC. Protein sequence: CASSDAEDRPHGYTF.

CDR3 sequence: CASSGGRNHGYTF. In DNA form, the CDR3 reads TGTGCCAGCAGTGGGGGGCGCAATCATGGCTACACCTTC. The chain links TRBV2 to TRBJ1-2; tentatively, D is TRBD1 (6 bases). Deletions cut 4 bases from V and 6 bases from J, with 12 bases between. Germline V gene sequence: CDR1 SNHLY, CDR2 FYNNEI. The CDR3 sequence is 13 residues long.